Below are 5 T cell receptor beta chains sequenced from a single sample in a study of T cells after posttransplantation cyclophosphamide. Measured with immunoSEQ multiplex PCR; TCRdb has only the in-frame clones, and not every one. Sampling found just over 25,000 clones, none seen once. The specimen sequenced was PBMCs. The receptors shown here come from a man between 45 and 60 years old in good health, CMV-negative, and a related stem cell transplant donor.

In its sample, this clone was seen many times. CDR3 residues: CASSQTGGTNEKLFF. The DNA for the CDR3 is TGCGCCAGCAGCCAGACAGGGGGCACTAATGAAAAACTGTTTTTT. V and J are TRBV4-1 and TRBJ1-4; TRBD1 aligns across 10 bases. J lost 2 bases, V lost 3 bases, and 0 bases had no gene match. The CDR3 has 15 amino acids. Germline CDR1 is MGHRA and CDR2 is YSYEKL.

This clone was detected many times. The genes are TRBV11-2 and TRBJ1-3, with 7 bases identical to TRBD1. Losses at the gene ends were 2 bases for V and 1 base for J; bases not matched to a gene: 5. Germline loops: CDR1 SGHAT, CDR2 FQNNGV. The CDR3 sequence is 16 residues long. CDR3 nucleotide sequence: TGTGCCAGCAGCTTATTACAGGGGTCGTCTGGAAACACCATATATTTT. Its translation: CASSLLQGSSGNTIYF.

This clone was recorded many times. The chain's CDR3 is CASSLGRGQGSGYTF. The CDR3, as DNA: TGCGCCAGCAGCTTGGGCCGGGGACAGGGGTCTGGCTACACCTTC. J is TRBJ1-2 and V is TRBV5-1; 10 bases agree with TRBD1. The ends lost 0 bases at V and 7 bases at J; junction bases unmatched: 6. The CDR3 has 15 amino acids. Germline V CDR1 and CDR2: SGHRS, YFSETQ.

This clone was seen at least ten times. J is TRBJ2-5 and V is TRBV19; 11 positions agree with TRBD2. The germline V gene encodes CDR1 LNHDA and CDR2 SQIVND (reference sequence). After removal of 5 bases from V and 7 bases from J, the junction contained 15 bases not matched to a gene. This CDR3 region has 17 residues. DNA for the CDR3: TGTGCCAGTAGTCCCCACCCGACTAGCGGGGCCATGGGGACCCAGTACTTC. This translates into CASSPHPTSGAMGTQYF.

This clone appeared many times. V and J are TRBV6-1 and TRBJ2-2, with TRBD1 matching over 7 bases. Per germline, CDR1 MNHNS and CDR2 SASEGT. CDR3 length: 15 residues. Trimming took 6 bases from V and 2 from J; bases not matched to a gene: 6. CDR3 loop: CASSFDRANTGELFF. The CDR3 nucleotides are TGTGCCAGCAGCTTTGACAGGGCTAACACCGGGGAGCTGTTTTTT.